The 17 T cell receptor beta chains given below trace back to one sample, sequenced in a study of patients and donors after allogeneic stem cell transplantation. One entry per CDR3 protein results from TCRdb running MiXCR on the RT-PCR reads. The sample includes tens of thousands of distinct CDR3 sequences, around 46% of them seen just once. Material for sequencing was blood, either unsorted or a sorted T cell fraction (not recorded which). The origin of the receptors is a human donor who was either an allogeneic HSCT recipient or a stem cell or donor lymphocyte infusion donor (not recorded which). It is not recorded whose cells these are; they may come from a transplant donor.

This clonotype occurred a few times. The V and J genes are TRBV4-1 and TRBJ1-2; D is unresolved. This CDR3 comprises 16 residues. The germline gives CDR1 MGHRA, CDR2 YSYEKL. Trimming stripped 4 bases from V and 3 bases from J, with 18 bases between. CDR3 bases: TGCGCCAGCAGCCCCGCGGAGGCAGGTCCGGACTATGGCTACACCTTC. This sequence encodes CASSPAEAGPDYGYTF.

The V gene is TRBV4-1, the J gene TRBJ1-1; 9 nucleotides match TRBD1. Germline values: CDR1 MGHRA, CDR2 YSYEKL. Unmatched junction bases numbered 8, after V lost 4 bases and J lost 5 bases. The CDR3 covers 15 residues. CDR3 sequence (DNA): TGCGCCAGCAGCCGCGGACAGGGGAGGGGGACTGAAGCTTTCTTT. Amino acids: CASSRGQGRGTEAFF.

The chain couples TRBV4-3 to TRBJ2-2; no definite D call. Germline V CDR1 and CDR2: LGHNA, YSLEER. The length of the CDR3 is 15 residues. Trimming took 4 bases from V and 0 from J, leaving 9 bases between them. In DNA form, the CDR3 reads TGCGCCAGCAGCCGTACTCGCGCGAACACCGGGGAGCTGTTTTTT. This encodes CASSRTRANTGELFF.

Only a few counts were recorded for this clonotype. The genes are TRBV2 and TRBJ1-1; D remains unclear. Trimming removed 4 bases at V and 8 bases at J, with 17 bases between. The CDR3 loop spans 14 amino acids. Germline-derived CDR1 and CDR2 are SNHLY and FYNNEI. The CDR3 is CASSVIPAGHEAFF. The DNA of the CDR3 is TGTGCCAGCAGTGTCATCCCGGCCGGCCACGAAGCTTTCTTT.

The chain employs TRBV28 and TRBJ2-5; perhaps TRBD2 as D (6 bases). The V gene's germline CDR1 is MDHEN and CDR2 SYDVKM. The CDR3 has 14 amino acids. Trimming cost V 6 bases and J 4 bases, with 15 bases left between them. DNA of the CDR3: TGTGCCAGCAGCCGAATGGGACTCGTAGAGACCCAGTACTTC. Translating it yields CASSRMGLVETQYF.

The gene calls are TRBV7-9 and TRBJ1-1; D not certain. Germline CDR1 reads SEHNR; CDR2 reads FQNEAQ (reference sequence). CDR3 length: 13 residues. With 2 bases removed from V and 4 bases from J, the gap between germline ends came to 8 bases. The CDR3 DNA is TGTGCCAGCAGCTTACCGAGCGGCACTGAAGCTTTCTTT. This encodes CASSLPSGTEAFF. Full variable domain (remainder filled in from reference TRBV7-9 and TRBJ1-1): DTGVSQNPRHKITKRGQNVTFRCDPISEHNRLYWYRQTLGQGPEFLTYFQNEAQLEKSRLLSDRFSAERPKGSFSTLEIQRTEQGDSAMYLCASSLPSGTEAFFGQGTRLTVV.

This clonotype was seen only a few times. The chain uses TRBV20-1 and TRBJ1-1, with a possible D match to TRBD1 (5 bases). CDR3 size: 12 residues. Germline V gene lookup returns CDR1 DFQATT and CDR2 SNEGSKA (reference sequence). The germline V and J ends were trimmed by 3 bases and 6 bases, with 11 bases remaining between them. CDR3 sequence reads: CSARVWGPEAFF. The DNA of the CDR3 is TGCAGTGCTAGGGTATGGGGCCCTGAAGCTTTCTTT.

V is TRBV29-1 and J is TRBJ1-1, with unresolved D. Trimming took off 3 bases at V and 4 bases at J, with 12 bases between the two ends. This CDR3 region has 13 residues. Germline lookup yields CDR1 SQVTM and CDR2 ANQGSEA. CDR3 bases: TGCAGCGTTGAGGGCCGTGAAGGCACTGAAGCTTTCTTT. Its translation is CSVEGREGTEAFF.

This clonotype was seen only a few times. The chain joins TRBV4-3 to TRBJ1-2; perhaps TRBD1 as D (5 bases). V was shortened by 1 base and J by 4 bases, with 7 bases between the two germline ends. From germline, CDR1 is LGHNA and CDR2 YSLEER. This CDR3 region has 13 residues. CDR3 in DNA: TGCGCCAGCAGCCAAGCAGGGACCTATGGCTACACCTTC. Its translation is CASSQAGTYGYTF.

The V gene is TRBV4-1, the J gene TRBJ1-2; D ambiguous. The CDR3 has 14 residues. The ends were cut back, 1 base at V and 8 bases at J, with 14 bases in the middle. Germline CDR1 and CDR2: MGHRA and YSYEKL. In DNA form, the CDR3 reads TGCGCCAGCAGCCAAGCTCGGGGAATTAAGGGCTACACCTTC. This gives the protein CASSQARGIKGYTF.

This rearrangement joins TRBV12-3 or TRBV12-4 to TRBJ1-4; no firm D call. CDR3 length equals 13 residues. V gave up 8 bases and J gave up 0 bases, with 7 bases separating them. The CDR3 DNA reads TGTGCCAGCTGCTCAGCAACTAATGAAAAACTGTTTTTT. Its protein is CASCSATNEKLFF.

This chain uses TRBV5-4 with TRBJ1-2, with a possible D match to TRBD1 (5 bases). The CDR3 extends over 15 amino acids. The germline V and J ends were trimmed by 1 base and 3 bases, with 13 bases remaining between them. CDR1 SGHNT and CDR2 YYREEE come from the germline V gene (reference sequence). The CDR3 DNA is TGTGCCAGCAGCTTGACGCTTTCCAGGGACTATGGCTACACCTTC. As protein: CASSLTLSRDYGYTF.

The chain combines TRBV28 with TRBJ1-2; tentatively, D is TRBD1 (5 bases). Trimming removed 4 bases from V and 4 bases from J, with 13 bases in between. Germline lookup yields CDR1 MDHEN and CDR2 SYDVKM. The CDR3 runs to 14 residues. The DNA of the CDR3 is TGTGCCAGCAGTTGGGTGGCAGGGACCTATGGCTACACCTTC. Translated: CASSWVAGTYGYTF.

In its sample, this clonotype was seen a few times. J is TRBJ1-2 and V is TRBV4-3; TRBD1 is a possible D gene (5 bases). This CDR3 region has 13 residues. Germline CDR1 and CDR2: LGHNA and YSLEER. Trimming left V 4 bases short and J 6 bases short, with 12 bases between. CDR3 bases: TGCGCCAGCAGCCTCCGGGACGTAGATGGCTACACCTTC. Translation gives CASSLRDVDGYTF.

In nucleotides, the CDR3 is TGTGCCAGCAGGAGCGGGAGCTCCTACGAGCAGTACTTC. It translates to CASRSGSSYEQYF. This sequence joins TRBV28 and TRBJ2-7, with TRBD2 matching over 8 bases. The CDR3 is 13 amino acids. The germline V gene has CDR1 MDHEN and CDR2 SYDVKM. V gave up 6 bases and J gave up 0 bases; unmatched junction bases: 1.

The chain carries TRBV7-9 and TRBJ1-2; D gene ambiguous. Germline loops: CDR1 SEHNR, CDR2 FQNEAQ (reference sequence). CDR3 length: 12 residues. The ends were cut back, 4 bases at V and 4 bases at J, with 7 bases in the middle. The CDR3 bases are TGTGCCAGCAGCTCCGCTATCTATGGCTACACCTTC. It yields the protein CASSSAIYGYTF.

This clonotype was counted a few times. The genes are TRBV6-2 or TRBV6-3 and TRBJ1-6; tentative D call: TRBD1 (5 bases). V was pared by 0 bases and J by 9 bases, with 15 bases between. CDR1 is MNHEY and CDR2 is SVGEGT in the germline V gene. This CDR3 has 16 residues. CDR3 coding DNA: TGTGCCAGCAGTTACTCTCGGGGCAGATCAAGTTCACCCCTCCACTTT. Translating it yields CASSYSRGRSSSPLHF.